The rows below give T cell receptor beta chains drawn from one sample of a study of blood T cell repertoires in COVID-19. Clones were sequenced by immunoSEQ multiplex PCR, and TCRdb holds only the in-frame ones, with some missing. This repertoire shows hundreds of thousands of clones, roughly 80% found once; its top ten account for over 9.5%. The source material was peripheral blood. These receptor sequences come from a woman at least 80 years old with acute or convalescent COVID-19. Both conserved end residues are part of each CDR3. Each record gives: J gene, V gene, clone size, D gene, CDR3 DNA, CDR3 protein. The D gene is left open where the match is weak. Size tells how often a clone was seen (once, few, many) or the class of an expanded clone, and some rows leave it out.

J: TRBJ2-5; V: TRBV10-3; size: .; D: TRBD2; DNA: TGTGCCATCAGCATACTAGCGGGCGGAGGAGAGACCCAGTACTTC; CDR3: CAISILAGGGETQYF
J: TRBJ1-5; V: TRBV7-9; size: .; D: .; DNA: TGTGCCAGCAGCACAGGGATGGGGGATCAGCCCCAGCATTTT; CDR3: CASSTGMGDQPQHF
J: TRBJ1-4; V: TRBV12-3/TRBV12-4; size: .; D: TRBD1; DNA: TGTGCCAGCAGGGGGACAGATGAAAAACTGTTTTTT; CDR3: CASRGTDEKLFF
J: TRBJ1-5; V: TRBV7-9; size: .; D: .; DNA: TGTGCCAGCAGCTTATACGCGAATCAGCCCCAGCATTTT; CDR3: CASSLYANQPQHF
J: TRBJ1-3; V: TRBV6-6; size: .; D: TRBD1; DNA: TGTGCCAGCAGCCTGGGACAGGAAGGAAACACCATATATTTT; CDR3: CASSLGQEGNTIYF
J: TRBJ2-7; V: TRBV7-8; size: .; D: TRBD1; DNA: TGTGCCAGCAGCTTAGAGGACAGGGGCGAGCAGTACTTC; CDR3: CASSLEDRGEQYF
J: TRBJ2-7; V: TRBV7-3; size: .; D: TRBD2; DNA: TGTGCCAGCAGCTTAGCAGGGAGGGACGAGCAGTACTTC; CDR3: CASSLAGRDEQYF
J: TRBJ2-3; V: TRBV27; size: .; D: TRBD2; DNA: TGTGCCAGCAGTTTATCTAGCGGGAGTAATACGCAGTATTTT; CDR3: CASSLSSGSNTQYF
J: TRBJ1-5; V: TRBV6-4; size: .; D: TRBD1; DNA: TGTGCCAGCAGTGATCCGAACAGGGGGGGACAGCCCCAGCATTTT; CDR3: CASSDPNRGGQPQHF
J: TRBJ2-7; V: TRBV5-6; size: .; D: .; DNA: TGTGCCAGCAGCTTGTTTGCGGGACGGAGCTCCTACGAGCAGTACTTC; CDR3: CASSLFAGRSSYEQYF
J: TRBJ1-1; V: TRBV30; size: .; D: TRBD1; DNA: TGTGCCTGGGGGACAGGCCGGGTGAACACTGAAGCTTTCTTT; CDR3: CAWGTGRVNTEAFF
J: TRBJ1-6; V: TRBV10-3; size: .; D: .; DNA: TGTGCCATCAGCGGGGGAGGTAATAATTCACCCCTCCACTTT; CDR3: CAISGGGNNSPLHF
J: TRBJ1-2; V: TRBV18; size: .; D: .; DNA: TGTGCCAGCTCACCAGGGGCAGAGTATGGCTACACCTTC; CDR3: CASSPGAEYGYTF
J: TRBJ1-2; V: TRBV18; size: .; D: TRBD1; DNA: TGTGCCAGCTCACCGACGACAGGGAGCTATGGCTACACCTTC; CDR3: CASSPTTGSYGYTF
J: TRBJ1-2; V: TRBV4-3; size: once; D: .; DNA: TGCGCCAGCAGCCTTCTAGGAGGGACTAACTATGGCTACACCTTC; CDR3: CASSLLGGTNYGYTF
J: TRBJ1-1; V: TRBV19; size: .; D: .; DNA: TGTGCCAGTAGTATCGACAGTGGCACTGAAGCTTTCTTT; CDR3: CASSIDSGTEAFF
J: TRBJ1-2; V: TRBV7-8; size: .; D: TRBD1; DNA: TGTGCCAGCAGCAGGGGGACAGGGGAAAACTATGGCTACACCTTC; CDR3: CASSRGTGENYGYTF
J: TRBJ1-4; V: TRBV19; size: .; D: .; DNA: TGTGCCAGTAGGGACAGAACAACTAATGAAAAACTGTTTTTT; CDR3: CASRDRTTNEKLFF
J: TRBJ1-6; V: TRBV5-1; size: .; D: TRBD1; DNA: TGCGCCAGCAGCTTGGCACAGGGGGCCACTTATAATTCACCCCTCCACTTT; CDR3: CASSLAQGATYNSPLHF
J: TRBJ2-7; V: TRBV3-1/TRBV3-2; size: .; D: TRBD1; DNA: TGTGCCAGCAGCCAAGTCCCGGGACAGGGCTCCTACGAGCAGTACTTC; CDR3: CASSQVPGQGSYEQYF
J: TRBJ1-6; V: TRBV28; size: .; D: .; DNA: TGTGCCAGTAGCTCGGGGATTAATTCACCCCTCCACTTT; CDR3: CASSSGINSPLHF
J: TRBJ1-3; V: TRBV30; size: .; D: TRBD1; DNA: TGTGCCTGGGGACAGGGATCAGGAAACACCATATATTTT; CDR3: CAWGQGSGNTIYF
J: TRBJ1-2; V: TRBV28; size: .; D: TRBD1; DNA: TGTGCCAGCAGTCCCGGGACAGCCCACCATGGCTACACCTTC; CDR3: CASSPGTAHHGYTF
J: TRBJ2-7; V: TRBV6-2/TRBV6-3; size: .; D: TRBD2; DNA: TGTGCCAGCAGTTACTCGGCTAGCGGGAGGTACCACGAGCAGTACTTC; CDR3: CASSYSASGRYHEQYF
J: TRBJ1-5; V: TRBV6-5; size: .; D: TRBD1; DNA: TGTGCCAGTTCCCCGGGACAGACGAATCAGCCCCAGCATTTT; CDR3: CASSPGQTNQPQHF
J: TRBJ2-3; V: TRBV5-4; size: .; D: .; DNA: TGTGCCAGCAGCGGGGGGGGGCAGGCCACAGATACGCAGTATTTT; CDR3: CASSGGGQATDTQYF
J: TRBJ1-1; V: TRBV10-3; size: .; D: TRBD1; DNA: TGTGCCAGTCGCAGGGGGCTTGAGGTGAACACTGAAGCTTTCTTT; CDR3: CASRRGLEVNTEAFF
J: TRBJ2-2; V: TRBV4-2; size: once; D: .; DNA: TGTGCCAGCAGCCAAGATCTGGAGGGAAGGTACACCGGGGAGCTGTTTTTT; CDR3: CASSQDLEGRYTGELFF
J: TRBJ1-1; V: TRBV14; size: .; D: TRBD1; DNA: TGTGCCAGCAGTCCCCCCGACAGGGTCGCAGCTTTCTTT; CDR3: CASSPPDRVAAFF
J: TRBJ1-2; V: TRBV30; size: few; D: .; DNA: TGTGCCTGGAGGCGTAGACAGGAGACCCTCTATGGCTACACCTTC; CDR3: CAWRRRQETLYGYTF
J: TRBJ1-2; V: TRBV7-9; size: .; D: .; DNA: TGTGCCAGCAGCTTAGATGGGCCGAAAAACTATGGCTACACCTTC; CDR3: CASSLDGPKNYGYTF
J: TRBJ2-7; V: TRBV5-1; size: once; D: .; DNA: TGCGCCAGCAGCTCAAATCCCGGCGCGGGGGAGCAGTACTTC; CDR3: CASSSNPGAGEQYF
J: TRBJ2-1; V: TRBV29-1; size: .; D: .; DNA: TGCAGCGCCCAGGGTTCAGCCAGCTCCTACAATGAGCAGTTCTTC; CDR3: CSAQGSASSYNEQFF
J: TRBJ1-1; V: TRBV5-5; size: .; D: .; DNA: TGTGCCAGCAGCTCGAACGGGGGTGATTGGGCTGAAGCTTTCTTT; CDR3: CASSSNGGDWAEAFF
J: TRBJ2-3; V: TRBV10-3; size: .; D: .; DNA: TGTGCCATCAGTGACATCGACAGCCGCGGAGATACGCAGTATTTT; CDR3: CAISDIDSRGDTQYF
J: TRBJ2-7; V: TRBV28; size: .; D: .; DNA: TGTGCCAGCAGCCCGCCGAGGAGCGTAGGCTCCTACGAGCAGTACTTC; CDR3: CASSPPRSVGSYEQYF
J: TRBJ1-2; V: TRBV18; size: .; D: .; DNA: TGTGCCAGCTCACCCGACTCCCGTCGTGGCTACACCTTC; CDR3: CASSPDSRRGYTF
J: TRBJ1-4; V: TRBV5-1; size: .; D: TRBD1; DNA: TGCGCCAGCAGCGTCGGACAGGGGAATGAAAAACTGTTTTTT; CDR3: CASSVGQGNEKLFF
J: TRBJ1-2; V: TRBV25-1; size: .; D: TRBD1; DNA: TGTGCCAGCAGCGCTACCGGGACAGGGGACTATGGCTACACCTTC; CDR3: CASSATGTGDYGYTF
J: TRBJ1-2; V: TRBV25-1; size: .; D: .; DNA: TGTGCCAGCAGTGATCCCGACAGAGAGAAGGTTGGCTACACCTTC; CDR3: CASSDPDREKVGYTF
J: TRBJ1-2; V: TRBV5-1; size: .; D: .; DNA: TGCGCCAGCAGCGATCCCTTGGACAGTAACAGGAACTATGGCTACACCTTC; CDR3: CASSDPLDSNRNYGYTF
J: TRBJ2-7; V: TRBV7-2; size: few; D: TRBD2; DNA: TGTGCCAGCAGTCGGACTAGCGGGGCCTACGAGCAGTACTTC; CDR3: CASSRTSGAYEQYF
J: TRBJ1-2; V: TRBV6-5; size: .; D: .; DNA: TGTGCCAGCAGTTACAGAAGAGGAAATGGCTACACCTTC; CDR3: CASSYRRGNGYTF
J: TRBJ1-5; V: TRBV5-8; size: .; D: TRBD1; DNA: TGTGCCAGCAGCCGCGGACAGGGGGGTAGCAATCAGCCCCAGCATTTT; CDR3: CASSRGQGGSNQPQHF
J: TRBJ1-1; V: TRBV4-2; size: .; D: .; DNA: TGTGCCAGCAGCCCCCAGACAGCGGGATCTGGCGAAGCTTTCTTT; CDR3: CASSPQTAGSGEAFF
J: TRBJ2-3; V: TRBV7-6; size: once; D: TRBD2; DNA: TGTGCCAGCAGCTTAGCGGGGGGGATAACAGATACGCAGTATTTT; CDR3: CASSLAGGITDTQYF
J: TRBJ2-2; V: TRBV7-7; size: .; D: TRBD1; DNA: TGTGCTAGCAGCTTAACAGGGGGTCACACCGGGGAGCTGTTTTTT; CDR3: CASSLTGGHTGELFF
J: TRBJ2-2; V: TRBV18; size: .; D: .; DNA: TGTGCCAGCTCCGCTAGGAACGGGGAGCTGTTTTTT; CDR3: CASSARNGELFF
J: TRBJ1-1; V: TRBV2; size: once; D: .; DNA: TGTGCCAGCAGTGATCTGGGCCGGACTGAAGCTTTCTTT; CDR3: CASSDLGRTEAFF
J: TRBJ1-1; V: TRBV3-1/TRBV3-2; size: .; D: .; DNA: TGTGCCAGCACCCTCTCGCAGATGAACACTGAAGCTTTCTTT; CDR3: CASTLSQMNTEAFF
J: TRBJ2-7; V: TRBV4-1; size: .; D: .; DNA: TGCGCCAGCAGCCAAGAAAGTGGGACAGAGCAGTACTTC; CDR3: CASSQESGTEQYF
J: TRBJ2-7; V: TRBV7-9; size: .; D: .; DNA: TGTGCCAGCAGCTTAGATTGGGCGGGGGCCGAGCAGTACTTC; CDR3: CASSLDWAGAEQYF
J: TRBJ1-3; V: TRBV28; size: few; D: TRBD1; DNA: TGTGCCAGCAGGCTGGACAGGGGACCACCCGTCTCTGGAAACACCATATATTTT; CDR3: CASRLDRGPPVSGNTIYF
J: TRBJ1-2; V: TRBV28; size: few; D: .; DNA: TGTGCCAGCAGATTCCCGGGGGGGGTTTTAGACTATGGCTACACCTTC; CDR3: CASRFPGGVLDYGYTF
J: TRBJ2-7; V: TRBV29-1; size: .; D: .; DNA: TGCAGCGTTGTGCAGGGCTCCTACGAGCAGTACTTC; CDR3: CSVVQGSYEQYF